Below are 28 T cell receptor beta chains sequenced from a single sample in a study of CD8+ T cells in alopecia areata. Following RNA extraction, reverse transcription yielded cDNA that acted as the sequencing template. TCRdb's copy holds only in-frame clones and misses some; the assay was immunoSEQ multiplex PCR. The sample lists 210,000 or so clones, approximately 72% occurring once. Treatment meaning: oral pan-JAK inhibitor, 5-10 mg twice daily. The input for sequencing was CD4+ T cells sorted from blood, taken around week 46, from a patient treated with tofacitinib. The receptors here all came from a human donor with alopecia areata.

The rearrangement joins TRBV18 to TRBJ1-1; possible D gene TRBD1, 5 bases. The CDR3 contains 15 residues. CDR1 KGHSH and CDR2 LQKENI come from the germline V gene. V lost 3 bases to trimming and J lost 3 bases, with 14 bases between them. The DNA of the CDR3 is TGTGCCAGCTCACCTTCCGGGACTCGGGACACTGAAGCTTTCTTT. Encoded protein: CASSPSGTRDTEAFF.

This clone was detected only a few times. DNA for the CDR3: TGTGCCAGCAGCTTAGTCGGGGGGTTGGACTATGGCTACACCTTC. Protein product: CASSLVGGLDYGYTF. This chain uses TRBV7-8 with TRBJ1-2, with D possibly TRBD1 on 5 matching bases. The CDR3 length is 15 residues. Germline-derived CDR1 and CDR2 are SGHVS and FQNEAQ. V dropped 1 base and J dropped 3 bases, with 12 bases sitting between them.

J is TRBJ1-5 and V is TRBV28; D gene unclear. CDR3 length: 14 amino acids. V was clipped by 6 bases and J by 7 bases, with 16 bases between them. CDR1 is MDHEN, CDR2 SYDVKM, per germline. The CDR3 DNA follows: TGTGCCAGCAGACCACACGGGGTAGGACAGCCCCAGCATTTT. Amino acid sequence: CASRPHGVGQPQHF. The complete variable domain, with remaining parts taken from reference TRBV28 and TRBJ1-5, reads DVKVTQSSRYLVKRTGEKVFLECVQDMDHENMFWYRQDPGLGLRLIYFSYDVKMKEKGDIPEGYSVSREKKERFSLILESASTNQTSMYLCASRPHGVGQPQHFGDGTRLSIL.

V and J are TRBV6-6 and TRBJ2-7; D is unresolved. V was pared by 2 bases and J by 0 bases, with 11 bases between. CDR3 length: 15 amino acids. Germline CDR1 reads MNHNY; CDR2 reads SVGAGI (reference sequence). The CDR3 reads CASSYVADPSYEQYF. The CDR3 DNA sequence: TGTGCCAGCAGTTACGTGGCAGATCCCTCCTACGAGCAGTACTTC.

The chain joins TRBV6-5 to TRBJ1-2; TRBD1 aligns across 9 bases. Germline V gene lookup returns CDR1 MNHEY and CDR2 SVGAGI. V gave up 6 bases and J gave up 5 bases; unmatched junction bases: 4. The CDR3 is 13 residues long. The CDR3: CASSRDRAYGYTF. CDR3 in DNA: TGTGCCAGCAGCAGGGACAGGGCGTATGGCTACACCTTC.

The rearrangement joins TRBV27 to TRBJ1-5; no clear D gene. CDR3 size: 13 residues. The ends were cut back, 6 bases at V and 7 bases at J, with 13 bases in the middle. Germline CDR1 MNHEY, CDR2 SMNVEV (reference sequence). The chain's CDR3 is CASRVKMGQPQHF. CDR3 in DNA: TGTGCCAGCAGAGTCAAAATGGGGCAGCCCCAGCATTTT.

The chain uses TRBV15 and TRBJ1-6; maybe TRBD1 (5 bases). The V end lost 6 bases, the J end lost 7 bases, and 13 bases lay between the germline ends. Per the germline V gene, CDR1 is LNHNV and CDR2 is YYDKDF (reference sequence). The CDR3 contains 14 residues. CDR3: CATSSLWGNSPLHF. The CDR3 DNA sequence: TGTGCCACCAGTTCACTTTGGGGCAATTCACCCCTCCACTTT.

This sequence joins TRBV5-1 and TRBJ2-5, with 10 bases identical to TRBD2. Germline V lookup: CDR1 SGHRS, CDR2 YFSETQ. V was clipped by 3 bases and J by 4 bases; unmatched bases: 3. The CDR3 covers 14 residues. CDR3 DNA sequence: TGCGCCAGCAGCTCGCTAGCGGGGGTAGAGACCCAGTACTTC. It codes for CASSSLAGVETQYF.

This chain links TRBV7-9 with TRBJ1-4; D is unclear. This CDR3 is built from 13 residues. Germline lookup yields CDR1 SEHNR and CDR2 FQNEAQ (reference sequence). Between the trimmed V and J ends, which lost 6 bases and 7 bases, there was a span of 12 bases. The CDR3 DNA reads as TGTGCCAGCAGGGAGGCGTACGGTGAAAAACTGTTTTTT. This encodes CASREAYGEKLFF.

The chain recombines TRBV2 with TRBJ1-2, with D perhaps TRBD1 (6 bases). V shed 6 bases and J shed 2 bases, with 16 bases lying between them. Germline values: CDR1 SNHLY, CDR2 FYNNEI. CDR3 length: 15 residues. CDR3 amino acids: CASRWGAGTNYGYTF. The CDR3 coding sequence is TGTGCCAGCAGGTGGGGGGCGGGGACAAACTATGGCTACACCTTC.

The V gene is TRBV15, the J gene TRBJ2-1; TRBD2 might be the D (6 bases). This CDR3 has 15 amino acids. CDR1 LNHNV and CDR2 YYDKDF come from the germline V gene (reference sequence). V was clipped by 0 bases and J by 5 bases, with 11 bases between them. CDR3 loop: CATSRDSGGNNEQFF. In DNA, the CDR3 is TGTGCCACCAGCAGAGATTCGGGCGGGAACAATGAGCAGTTCTTC.

This clone was observed a handful of times. J is TRBJ1-1 and V is TRBV18; D might be TRBD1 (5 bases). Germline CDR1 and CDR2: KGHSH and LQKENI. Trimming cost V 5 bases and J 2 bases, with 18 bases left between them. CDR3 length: 16 amino acids. CDR3 amino acids: CASSKLQEGKNTEAFF. In nucleotides, the CDR3 is TGTGCCAGCTCAAAGTTACAGGAAGGAAAAAACACTGAAGCTTTCTTT.

The chain carries TRBV11-2 and TRBJ2-7; TRBD1 agrees at 7 bases. J lost 1 base, V lost 1 base, and 1 base had no gene match. This CDR3 has 14 residues. Germline CDR1 SGHAT, CDR2 FQNNGV. CDR3 in amino acids: CASSLGTGSYEQYF. CDR3 bases: TGTGCCAGCAGCTTAGGGACAGGATCCTACGAGCAGTACTTC.

The V call is TRBV5-1, the J call TRBJ2-3; the match to TRBD1 covers 7 bases. The V gene's germline CDR1 is SGHRS and CDR2 YFSETQ. The CDR3 consists of 15 residues. V lost 3 bases to trimming and J lost 1 base; unmatched junction nucleotides: 5. CDR3 region: CASSSTGQGTDTQYF. The CDR3 nucleotides read TGCGCCAGCAGCTCCACCGGACAGGGCACAGATACGCAGTATTTT.

This clone was found many times. The rearrangement links TRBV11-3 to TRBJ1-2; D is possibly TRBD1 (6 bases). V was cut by 5 bases and J by 0 bases, with 13 bases left in between. Germline V gene sequence: CDR1 SGHNT, CDR2 YENEEA. The CDR3 covers 15 residues. The CDR3 sequence is CASSPTGHPNYGYTF. CDR3 nucleotide sequence: TGTGCCAGCAGCCCCACGGGACACCCTAACTATGGCTACACCTTC.

The genes are TRBV27 and TRBJ2-5, with 10 bases lining up with TRBD2. Germline-derived CDR1 and CDR2 are MNHEY and SMNVEV (reference sequence). The junction had 4 bases not matched to a gene; V was cut back by 2 bases and J by 7 bases. The CDR3 has 14 residues. Written as DNA, the CDR3 is TGTGCCAGCAGTTTAGGTCCTAGCGGGGGGACCCAGTACTTC. Residues: CASSLGPSGGTQYF.

This chain uses TRBV4-1 with TRBJ1-2; TRBD1 agrees at 7 bases. The CDR3 is 16 residues long. CDR1 is MGHRA, CDR2 YSYEKL, per germline. Unmatched junction bases numbered 9, after V lost 1 base and J lost 4 bases. CDR3 sequence (DNA): TGCGCCAGCAGCCAAGGAGGCGGGGGACAGAGCTATGGCTACACCTTC. Protein: CASSQGGGGQSYGYTF.

The V gene is TRBV30, the J gene TRBJ2-2; TRBD1 agrees at 7 bases. V lost 5 bases to trimming and J lost 4 bases; unmatched junction nucleotides: 4. Per germline, CDR1 GTSNPN and CDR2 SVGIG (reference sequence). The CDR3 covers 13 residues. The CDR3, as DNA: TGTGCCTGGGACAGGGAGCGCACCGGGGAGCTGTTTTTT. Translating it yields CAWDRERTGELFF. Variable domain in full (rest from reference TRBV30 and TRBJ2-2): SQTIHQWPATLVQPVGSPLSLECTVEGTSNPNLYWYRQAAGRGLQLLFYSVGIGQISSEVPQNLSASRPQDRQFILSSKKLLLSDSGFYLCAWDRERTGELFFGEGSRLTVL.

The chain recombines TRBV28 with TRBJ2-3; TRBD1 aligns across 9 bases. This CDR3 comprises 16 residues. CDR1 and CDR2 (germline): MDHEN, SYDVKM. Trimming removed 5 bases from V and 3 bases from J; junction bases left unmatched: 9. CDR3 bases: TGTGCCAGCAGTCTCCCGGGACAGGGAACGACAGATACGCAGTATTTT. The encoded protein is CASSLPGQGTTDTQYF.

The V gene is TRBV4-3, the J gene TRBJ2-2; TRBD2 aligns across 7 bases. Germline V CDR1 and CDR2: LGHNA, YSLEER. The CDR3 runs to 16 residues. V gave up 0 bases and J gave up 4 bases; unmatched junction bases: 5. CDR3 nucleotides: TGCGCCAGCAGCCAAGAGGCCGGGGGGTTCACCGGGGAGCTGTTTTTT. This sequence encodes CASSQEAGGFTGELFF.

Comments on this clone: Other DNA sequences within the sample encode an identical CDR3. The chain combines TRBV29-1 with TRBJ1-1; D unresolved. V dropped 4 bases and J dropped 0 bases, with 3 bases sitting between them. There are 11 residues in the CDR3. From germline, CDR1 is SQVTM and CDR2 ANQGSEA. As DNA, the CDR3 is TGCAGCGTTGGGGTGAACACTGAAGCTTTCTTT. Protein product: CSVGVNTEAFF. Filled out from reference TRBV29-1 and TRBJ1-1, the complete variable domain reads SAVISQKPSRDICQRGTSLTIQCQVDSQVTMMFWYRQQPGQSLTLIATANQGSEATYESGFVIDKFPISRPNLTFSTLTVSNMSPEDSSIYLCSVGVNTEAFFGQGTRLTVV.

This clone turned up a few times. This chain joins TRBV29-1 and TRBJ2-5; D not resolved. The CDR3 length is 13 residues. V lost 7 bases and J lost 3, with 15 bases in between. Germline V gene data show CDR1 as SQVTM and CDR2 as ANQGSEA. The CDR3 is CSAYTVIEETQYF. The CDR3 coding sequence is TGCAGCGCATATACGGTTATTGAAGAGACCCAGTACTTC.

This clone was seen only a few times. Within the sample, other DNA sequences also encode this same CDR3. The rearrangement links TRBV4-3 to TRBJ1-5; unclear D gene. The CDR3 totals 13 residues. Germline lookup yields CDR1 LGHNA and CDR2 YSLEER. Trimming shortened V by 0 bases and J by 4 bases, and 4 bases separated the two germline ends. This CDR3 is CASSQEVNQPQHF. The CDR3 nucleotides read TGCGCCAGCAGCCAAGAAGTTAATCAGCCCCAGCATTTT.

This clone was counted between two and nine times. J is TRBJ2-5 and V is TRBV10-2; 10 bases line up with TRBD2. The CDR3 is 14 residues long. V gave up 5 bases and J gave up 5 bases; unmatched junction bases: 5. Germline V gene data show CDR1 as WSHSY and CDR2 as SAAADI. The CDR3 nucleotides read TGCGCCAGCAGTCAGCGGGGGGGCATTGAGACCCAGTACTTC. Protein product: CASSQRGGIETQYF.

The chain employs TRBV2 and TRBJ1-5; no reliable D call. The CDR3 is 14 residues long. V lost 4 bases and J 7 bases, leaving 14 bases between the germline ends. Germline lookup yields CDR1 SNHLY and CDR2 FYNNEI. In DNA form, the CDR3 reads TGTGCCAGCAGTGCCGCAGCCAGGAGGCAGCCCCAGCATTTT. Translated, it gives CASSAAARRQPQHF.

The chain combines TRBV30 with TRBJ1-6; possibly TRBD1 for D (6 bases). This CDR3 spans 15 amino acids. Germline V CDR1 and CDR2: GTSNPN, SVGIG (reference sequence). The ends were cut back, 6 bases at V and 6 bases at J, with 18 bases in the middle. CDR3 coding DNA: TGTGCCTGTTATCGGCCAGGACAGCCTAATTCACCCCTCCACTTT. Encoded protein: CACYRPGQPNSPLHF. Based on the CDR3 plus reference TRBV30 and TRBJ1-6, the full variable domain is SQTIHQWPATLVQPVGSPLSLECTVEGTSNPNLYWYRQAAGRGLQLLFYSVGIGQISSEVPQNLSASRPQDRQFILSSKKLLLSDSGFYLCACYRPGQPNSPLHFGNGTRLTVT.

This rearrangement joins TRBV28 to TRBJ1-6, with D perhaps TRBD1 (6 bases). V dropped 8 bases and J dropped 9 bases, with 20 bases sitting between them. The length of the CDR3 is 15 residues. Per the germline V gene, CDR1 is MDHEN and CDR2 is SYDVKM. In DNA, the CDR3 is TGTGCCAGCGGATTTCCGACAGGTCTGAGTTCACCCCTCCACTTT. Translated: CASGFPTGLSSPLHF.

The sample holds one count of this clone. The rearrangement joins TRBV6-5 to TRBJ1-2; D uncertain. In germline, CDR1 is MNHEY, CDR2 SVGAGI. The CDR3 runs to 14 residues. Trimming took off 0 bases at V and 7 bases at J, with 12 bases between the two ends. Written as DNA, the CDR3 is TGTGCCAGCAGTTACTCTTCGGGGTGGGGTGGCTACACCTTC. The encoded protein is CASSYSSGWGGYTF.